This record looks at one T cell receptor beta chain sequence and its context. Given a much more abundant clone one base away, this may be a read error. The sample is drawn from a study of cytomegalovirus exposure and HLA in healthy donors. V was pared by 4 bases and J by 8 bases, with 10 bases of the junction left unmatched. The germline gives CDR1 MNHNY, CDR2 SVGAGI (reference sequence). This CDR3 region has 14 residues. Primers for the PCR totalled 60 Vbeta and 13 Jbeta. Sequenced by immunoSEQ multiplex PCR; TCRdb stores in-frame clones only, minus some. This table has over 70,000 clones, roughly 66% appearing once.

The chain combines TRBV6-6 with TRBJ1-1; 7 bases are shared with TRBD1. This receptor was identified in a man aged 25-40 years in good health and CMV-seronegative. The sequenced material came from PBMCs. The DNA for the CDR3 is TGTGCCAGCAGTTCCATCGTTGACAGGGTCGAAGCTTTCTTT. Protein product: CASSSIVDRVEAFF.